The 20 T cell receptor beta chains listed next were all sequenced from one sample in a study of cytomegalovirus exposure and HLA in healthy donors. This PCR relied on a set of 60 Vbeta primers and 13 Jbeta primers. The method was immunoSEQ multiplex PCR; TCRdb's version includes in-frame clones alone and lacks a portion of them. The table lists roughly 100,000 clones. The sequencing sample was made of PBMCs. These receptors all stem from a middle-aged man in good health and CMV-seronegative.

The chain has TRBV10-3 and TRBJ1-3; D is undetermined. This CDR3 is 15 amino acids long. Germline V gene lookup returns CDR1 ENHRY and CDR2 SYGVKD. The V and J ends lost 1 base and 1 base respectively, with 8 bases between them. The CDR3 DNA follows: TGTGCCATCAGTGAGTTTTCGGGTTCTGGAAACACCATATATTTT. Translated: CAISEFSGSGNTIYF.

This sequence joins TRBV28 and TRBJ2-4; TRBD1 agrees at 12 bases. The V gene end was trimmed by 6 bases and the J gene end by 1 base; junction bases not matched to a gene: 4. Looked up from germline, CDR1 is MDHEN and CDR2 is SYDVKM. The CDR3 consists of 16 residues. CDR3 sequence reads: CASRTGQGAAKNIQYF. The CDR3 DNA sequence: TGTGCCAGCAGAACGGGACAGGGGGCGGCCAAAAACATTCAGTACTTC.

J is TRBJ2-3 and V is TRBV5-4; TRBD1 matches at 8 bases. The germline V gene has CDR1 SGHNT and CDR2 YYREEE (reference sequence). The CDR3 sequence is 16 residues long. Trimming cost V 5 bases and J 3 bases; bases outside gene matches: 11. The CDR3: CASSPPRGTGTDTQYF. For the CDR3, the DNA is TGTGCCAGCAGTCCCCCTCGAGGGACAGGTACAGATACGCAGTATTTT.

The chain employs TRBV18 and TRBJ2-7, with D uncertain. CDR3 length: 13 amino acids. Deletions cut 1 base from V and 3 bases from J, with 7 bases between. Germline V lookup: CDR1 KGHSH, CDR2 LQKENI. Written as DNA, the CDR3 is TGTGCCAGCTCACCACAACCCTACTACGAGCAGTACTTC. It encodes CASSPQPYYEQYF.

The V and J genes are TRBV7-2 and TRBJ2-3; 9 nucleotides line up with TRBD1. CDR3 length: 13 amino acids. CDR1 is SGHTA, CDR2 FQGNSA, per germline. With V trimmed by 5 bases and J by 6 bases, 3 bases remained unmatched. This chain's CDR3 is CASSLGQGDTQYF. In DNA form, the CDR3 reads TGTGCCAGCAGCCTTGGACAGGGGGATACGCAGTATTTT.

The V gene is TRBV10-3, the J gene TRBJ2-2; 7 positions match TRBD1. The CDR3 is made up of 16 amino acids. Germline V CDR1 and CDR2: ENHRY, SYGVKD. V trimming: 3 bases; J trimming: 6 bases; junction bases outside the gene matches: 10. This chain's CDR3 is CAISDQTGFGAGELFF. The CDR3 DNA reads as TGTGCCATCAGTGATCAGACAGGGTTTGGAGCCGGGGAGCTGTTTTTT.

CDR3 protein: CASSGTGYYEQYF. The CDR3, as DNA: TGTGCCAGCTCCGGGACAGGCTACTACGAGCAGTACTTC. This chain links TRBV6-1 with TRBJ2-7; 8 bases line up with TRBD1. The CDR3 has 13 residues. The germline V gene encodes CDR1 MNHNS and CDR2 SASEGT. The trim removed 8 bases at V and 3 bases at J, leaving 6 bases unmatched.

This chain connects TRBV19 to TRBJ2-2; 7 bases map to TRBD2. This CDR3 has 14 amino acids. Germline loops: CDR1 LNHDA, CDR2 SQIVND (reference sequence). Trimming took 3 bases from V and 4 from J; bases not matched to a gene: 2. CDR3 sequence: CASSMAGVTGELFF. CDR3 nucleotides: TGTGCCAGTAGTATGGCGGGGGTCACCGGGGAGCTGTTTTTT.

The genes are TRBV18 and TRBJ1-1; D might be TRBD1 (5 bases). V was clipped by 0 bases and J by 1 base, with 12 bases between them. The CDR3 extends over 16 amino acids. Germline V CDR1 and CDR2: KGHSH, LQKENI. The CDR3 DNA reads TGTGCCAGCTCACCACCGTCGGGGGGTAGGAACACTGAAGCTTTCTTT. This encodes CASSPPSGGRNTEAFF.

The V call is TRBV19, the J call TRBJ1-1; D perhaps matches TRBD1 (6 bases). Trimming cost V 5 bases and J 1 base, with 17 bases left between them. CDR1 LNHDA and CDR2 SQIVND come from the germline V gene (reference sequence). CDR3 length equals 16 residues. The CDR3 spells CASSPQVRGANTEAFF. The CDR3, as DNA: TGTGCCAGTAGTCCCCAGGTTCGGGGGGCGAACACTGAAGCTTTCTTT.

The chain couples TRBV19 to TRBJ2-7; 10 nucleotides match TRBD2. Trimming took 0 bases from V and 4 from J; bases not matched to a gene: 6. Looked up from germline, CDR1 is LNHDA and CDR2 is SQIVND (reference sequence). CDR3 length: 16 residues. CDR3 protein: CASSIDASGSEYEQYF. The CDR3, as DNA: TGTGCCAGTAGTATAGATGCTAGCGGGAGCGAGTACGAGCAGTACTTC. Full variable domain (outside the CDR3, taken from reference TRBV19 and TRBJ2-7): DGGITQSPKYLFRKEGQNVTLSCEQNLNHDAMYWYRQDPGQGLRLIYYSQIVNDFQKGDIAEGYSVSREKKESFPLTVTSAQKNPTAFYLCASSIDASGSEYEQYFGPGTRLTVT.

This chain's CDR3 is CASSTTGEGEKLFF. The DNA for the CDR3 is TGCGCCAGCAGCACGACAGGCGAAGGTGAAAAACTGTTTTTT. The chain links TRBV5-1 to TRBJ1-4; perhaps TRBD1 as D (6 bases). Trimming removed 4 bases at V and 7 bases at J, with 14 bases between. The CDR3 is 14 residues long. The germline CDR1 and CDR2 sequences are SGHRS and YFSETQ.

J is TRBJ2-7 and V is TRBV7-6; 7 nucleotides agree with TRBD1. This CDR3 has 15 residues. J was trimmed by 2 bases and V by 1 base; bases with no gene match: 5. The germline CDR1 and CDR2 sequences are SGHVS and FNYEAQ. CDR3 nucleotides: TGTGCCAGCAGCTTAGGGTTAGGACAGGCCTACGAGCAGTACTTC. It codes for CASSLGLGQAYEQYF.

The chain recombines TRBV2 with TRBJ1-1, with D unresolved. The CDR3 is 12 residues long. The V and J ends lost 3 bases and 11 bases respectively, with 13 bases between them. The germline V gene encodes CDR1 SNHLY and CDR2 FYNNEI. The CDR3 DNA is TGTGCCAGCAGTGAGTCAACCCTGCGGGCTTTCTTT. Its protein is CASSESTLRAFF. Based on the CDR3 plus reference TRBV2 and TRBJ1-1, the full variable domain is EPEVTQTPSHQVTQMGQEVILRCVPISNHLYFYWYRQILGQKVEFLVSFYNNEISEKSEIFDDQFSVERPDGSNFTLKIRSTKLEDSAMYFCASSESTLRAFFGQGTRLTVV.

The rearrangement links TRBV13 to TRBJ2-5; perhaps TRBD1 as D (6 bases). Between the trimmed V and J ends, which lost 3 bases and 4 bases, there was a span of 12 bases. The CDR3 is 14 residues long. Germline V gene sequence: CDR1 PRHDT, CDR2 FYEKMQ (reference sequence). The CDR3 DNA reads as TGTGCCAGCAGCTTTAACAGGGTTGTAGAGACCCAGTACTTC. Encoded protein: CASSFNRVVETQYF. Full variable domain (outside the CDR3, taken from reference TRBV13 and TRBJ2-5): AAGVIQSPRHLIKEKRETATLKCYPIPRHDTVYWYQQGPGQDPQFLISFYEKMQSDKGSIPDRFSAQQFSDYHSELNMSSLELGDSALYFCASSFNRVVETQYFGPGTRLLVL.

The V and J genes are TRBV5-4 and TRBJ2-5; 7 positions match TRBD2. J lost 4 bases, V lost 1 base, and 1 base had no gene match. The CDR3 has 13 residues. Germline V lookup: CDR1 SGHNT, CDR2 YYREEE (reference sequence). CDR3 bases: TGTGCCAGCAGCTTGTGGGGGGGAGAGACCCAGTACTTC. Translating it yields CASSLWGGETQYF.

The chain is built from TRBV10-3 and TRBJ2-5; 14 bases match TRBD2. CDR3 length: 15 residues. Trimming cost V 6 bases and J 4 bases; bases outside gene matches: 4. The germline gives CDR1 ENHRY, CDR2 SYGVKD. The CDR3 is CAISPGLAGGETQYF. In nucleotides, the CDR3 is TGTGCCATCAGCCCCGGACTAGCGGGAGGAGAGACCCAGTACTTC.

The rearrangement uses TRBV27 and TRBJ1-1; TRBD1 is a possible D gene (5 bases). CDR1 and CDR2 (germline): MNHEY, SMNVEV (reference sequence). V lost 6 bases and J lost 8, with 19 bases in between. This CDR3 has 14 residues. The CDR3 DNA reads TGTGCCAGCAGACCGCCTAGGGGAAGGGGAGAAGCTTTCTTT. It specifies CASRPPRGRGEAFF.

This CDR3 is CAWSRAEGTEAFF. The CDR3 DNA reads as TGTGCCTGGAGCAGGGCGGAGGGAACTGAAGCTTTCTTT. This chain uses TRBV30 with TRBJ1-1; perhaps TRBD1 as D (5 bases). The V end was cut by 3 bases, the J end by 5 bases, with 13 bases between. This CDR3 has 13 amino acids. The germline CDR1 and CDR2 sequences are GTSNPN and SVGIG (reference sequence).

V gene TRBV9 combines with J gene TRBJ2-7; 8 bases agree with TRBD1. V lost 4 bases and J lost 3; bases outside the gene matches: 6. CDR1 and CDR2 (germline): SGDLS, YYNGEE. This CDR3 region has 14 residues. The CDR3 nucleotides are TGTGCCAGCAGCTTCGGACAGGGCCTCTACGAGCAGTACTTC. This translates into CASSFGQGLYEQYF.